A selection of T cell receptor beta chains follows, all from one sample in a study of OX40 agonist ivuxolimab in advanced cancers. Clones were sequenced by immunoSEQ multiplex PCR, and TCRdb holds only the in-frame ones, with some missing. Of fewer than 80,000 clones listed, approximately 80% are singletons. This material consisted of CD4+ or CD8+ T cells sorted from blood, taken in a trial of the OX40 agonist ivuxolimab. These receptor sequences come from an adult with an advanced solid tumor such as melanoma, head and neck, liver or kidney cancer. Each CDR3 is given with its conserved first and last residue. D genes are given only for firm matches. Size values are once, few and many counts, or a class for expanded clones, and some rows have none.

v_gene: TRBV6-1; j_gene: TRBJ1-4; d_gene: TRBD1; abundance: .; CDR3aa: CASRTGSTNEKLFF; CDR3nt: TGTGCCAGCAGGACAGGGTCAACTAATGAAAAACTGTTTTTT
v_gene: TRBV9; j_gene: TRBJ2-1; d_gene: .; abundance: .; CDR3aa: CASSSGGTYNEQFF; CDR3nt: TGTGCCAGCAGCTCCGGAGGTACCTACAATGAGCAGTTCTTC
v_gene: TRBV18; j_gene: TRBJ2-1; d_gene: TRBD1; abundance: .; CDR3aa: CASSHLLGGAGNEQFF; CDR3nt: TGTGCCAGCTCACACCTCCTAGGGGGCGCAGGGAATGAGCAGTTCTTC
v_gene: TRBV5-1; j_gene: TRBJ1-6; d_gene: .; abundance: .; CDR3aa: CASFYYTGQYNSPLHF; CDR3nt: TGCGCCAGCTTTTATTACACAGGGCAGTATAATTCACCCCTCCACTTT
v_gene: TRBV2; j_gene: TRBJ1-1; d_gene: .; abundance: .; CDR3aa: CASSDSQTWKAFF; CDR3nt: TGTGCCAGCAGTGATTCGCAGACCTGGAAAGCTTTCTTT
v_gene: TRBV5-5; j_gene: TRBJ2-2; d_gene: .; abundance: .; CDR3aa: CASSLANTGELFF; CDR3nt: TGTGCCAGCAGCTTGGCGAACACCGGGGAGCTGTTTTTT
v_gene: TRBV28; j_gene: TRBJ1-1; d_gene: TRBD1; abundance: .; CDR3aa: CASRDRGTEAFF; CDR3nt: TGTGCCAGCCGGGACAGGGGTACTGAAGCTTTCTTT
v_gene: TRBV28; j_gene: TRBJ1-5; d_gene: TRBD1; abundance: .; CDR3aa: CASSLGDRFSNQPQHF; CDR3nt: TGTGCCAGCAGTTTAGGGGACAGGTTTAGCAATCAGCCCCAGCATTTT
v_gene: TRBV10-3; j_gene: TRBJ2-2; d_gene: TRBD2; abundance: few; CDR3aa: CAISESASGGELFF; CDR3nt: TGTGCCATCAGTGAGTCGGCTAGCGGCGGGGAGCTGTTTTTT
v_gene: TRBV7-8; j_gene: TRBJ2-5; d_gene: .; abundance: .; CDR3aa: CASSFTGGSIETQYF; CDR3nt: TGTGCCAGCAGTTTCACCGGGGGTAGTATTGAGACCCAGTACTTC
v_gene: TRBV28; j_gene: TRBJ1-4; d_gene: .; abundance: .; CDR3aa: CASSLRGMGAPNEKLFF; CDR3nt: TGTGCCAGCAGTTTACGGGGTATGGGGGCGCCTAATGAAAAACTGTTTTTT
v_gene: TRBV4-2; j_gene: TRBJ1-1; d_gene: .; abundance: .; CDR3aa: CASSQFSVDRMNTEAFF; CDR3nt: TGTGCCAGCAGCCAATTCTCCGTTGACAGGATGAACACTGAAGCTTTCTTT
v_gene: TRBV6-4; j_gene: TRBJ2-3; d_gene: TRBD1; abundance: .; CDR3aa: CASSGQGTDTQYF; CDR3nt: TGTGCCAGCAGTGGACAGGGAACAGATACGCAGTATTTT
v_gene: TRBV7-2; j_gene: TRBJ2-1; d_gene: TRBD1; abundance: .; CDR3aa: CASSLGAGDRAKNEQFF; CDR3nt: TGTGCCAGCAGCTTAGGTGCTGGGGACAGGGCGAAGAATGAGCAGTTCTTC
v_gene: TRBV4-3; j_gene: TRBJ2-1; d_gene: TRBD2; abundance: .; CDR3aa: CASSQEGREGEQFF; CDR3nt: TGCGCCAGCAGCCAAGAGGGGAGGGAGGGTGAGCAGTTCTTC
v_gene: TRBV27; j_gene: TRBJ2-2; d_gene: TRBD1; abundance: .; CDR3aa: CASTHNTQGTGELFF; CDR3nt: TGTGCCAGCACCCATAACACACAGGGGACCGGGGAGCTGTTTTTT
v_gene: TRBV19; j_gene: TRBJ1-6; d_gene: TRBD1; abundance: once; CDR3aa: CASTWEGQGGSPLHF; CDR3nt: TGTGCCAGTACCTGGGAAGGACAGGGAGGATCACCCCTCCACTTT
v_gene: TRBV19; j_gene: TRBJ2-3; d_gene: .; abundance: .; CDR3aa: CASRITGSTDTQYF; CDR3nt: TGTGCCAGCCGAATTACAGGTAGCACAGATACGCAGTATTTT
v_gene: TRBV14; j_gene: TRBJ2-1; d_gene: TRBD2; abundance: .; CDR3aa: CASSQRRGTSGRGNEQFF; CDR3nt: TGTGCCAGCAGCCAAAGAAGAGGGACTAGCGGGAGAGGAAATGAGCAGTTCTTC
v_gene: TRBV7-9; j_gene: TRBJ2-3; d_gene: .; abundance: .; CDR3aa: CASSLRDTRTDTQYF; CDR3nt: TGTGCCAGCAGCTTAAGGGACACTCGCACAGATACGCAGTATTTT
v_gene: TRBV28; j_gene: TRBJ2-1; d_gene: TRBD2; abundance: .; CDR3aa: CASSLVTSGGHNEQFF; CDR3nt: TGTGCCAGCAGTTTAGTAACTAGCGGGGGGCACAATGAGCAGTTCTTC
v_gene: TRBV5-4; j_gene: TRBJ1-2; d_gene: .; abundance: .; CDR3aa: CASSLVDFPYGYTF; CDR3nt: TGTGCCAGCAGCTTGGTAGACTTCCCCTATGGCTACACCTTC
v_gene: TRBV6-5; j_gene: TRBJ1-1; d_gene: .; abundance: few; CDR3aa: CASSPNGGTEAFF; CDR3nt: TGTGCCAGCAGCCCAAACGGGGGCACTGAAGCTTTCTTT
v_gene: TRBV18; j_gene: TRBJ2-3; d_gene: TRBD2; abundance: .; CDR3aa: CASSLTSGDTQYF; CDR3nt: TGTGCCAGCTCGCTGACTAGCGGAGATACGCAGTATTTT
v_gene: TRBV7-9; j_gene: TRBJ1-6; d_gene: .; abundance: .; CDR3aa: CASSFGQDNSPLHF; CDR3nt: TGTGCCAGCAGCTTTGGGCAGGATAATTCACCCCTCCACTTT
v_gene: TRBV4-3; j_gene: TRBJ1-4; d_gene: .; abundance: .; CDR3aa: CASSQELIRVEKLFF; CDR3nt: TGCGCCAGCAGCCAAGAGTTGATCCGGGTCGAAAAACTGTTTTTT
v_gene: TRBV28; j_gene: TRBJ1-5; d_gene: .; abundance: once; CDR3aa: CASSFGRGKRPQHF; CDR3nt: TGTGCCAGCAGTTTTGGCAGGGGCAAAAGGCCCCAGCATTTT
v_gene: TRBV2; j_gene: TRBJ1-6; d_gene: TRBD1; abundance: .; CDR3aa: CASRDRIPTVGSPLHF; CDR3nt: TGTGCCAGCAGGGACAGGATCCCCACGGTTGGTTCACCCCTCCACTTT
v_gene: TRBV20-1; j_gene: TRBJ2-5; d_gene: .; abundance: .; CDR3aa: CSARMGRTQYF; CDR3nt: TGCAGTGCTAGAATGGGGAGGACCCAGTACTTC
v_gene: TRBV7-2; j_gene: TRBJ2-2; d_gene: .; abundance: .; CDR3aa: CASSPTNGPTGELFF; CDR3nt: TGTGCCAGCAGCCCCACCAACGGGCCCACCGGGGAGCTGTTTTTT
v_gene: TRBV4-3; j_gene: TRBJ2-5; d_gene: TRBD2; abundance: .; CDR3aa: CASSQEVAGGQETQYF; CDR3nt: TGCGCCAGCAGCCAAGAAGTTGCGGGAGGCCAAGAGACCCAGTACTTC
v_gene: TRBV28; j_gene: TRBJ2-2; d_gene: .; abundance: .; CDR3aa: CASSLGLLVSTGELFF; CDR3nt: TGTGCCAGCAGTTTAGGCCTTTTGGTGTCCACCGGGGAGCTGTTTTTT
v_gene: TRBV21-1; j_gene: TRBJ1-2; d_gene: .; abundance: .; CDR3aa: CASSDRRNGYTF; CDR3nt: TGTGCCAGCAGTGACAGGAGGAATGGCTACACCTTC
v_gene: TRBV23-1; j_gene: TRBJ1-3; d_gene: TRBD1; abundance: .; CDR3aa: CASSPNVTGGRYRDSGNTIYF; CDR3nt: TGCGCCAGCAGTCCTAACGTGACAGGGGGACGCTACAGGGACTCTGGAAACACCATATATTTT
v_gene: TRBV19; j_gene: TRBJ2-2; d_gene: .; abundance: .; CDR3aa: CASSIGGVPGELFF; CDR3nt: TGTGCCAGTAGTATAGGTGGGGTCCCCGGGGAGCTGTTTTTT
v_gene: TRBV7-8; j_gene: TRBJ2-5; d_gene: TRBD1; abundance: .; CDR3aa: CASSLGSGQQETQYF; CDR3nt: TGTGCCAGCAGCTTAGGGTCGGGACAGCAAGAGACCCAGTACTTC
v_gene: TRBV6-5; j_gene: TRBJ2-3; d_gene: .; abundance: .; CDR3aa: CASSYSAADVTDTQYF; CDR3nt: TGTGCCAGCAGTTACTCGGCAGCCGATGTCACAGATACGCAGTATTTT
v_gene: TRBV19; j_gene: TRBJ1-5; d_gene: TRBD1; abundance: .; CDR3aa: CASSRGQGGNQPQHF; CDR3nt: TGTGCCAGTAGTAGGGGACAGGGAGGCAATCAGCCCCAGCATTTT
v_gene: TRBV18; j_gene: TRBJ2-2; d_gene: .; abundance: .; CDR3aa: CASSINRNTGELFF; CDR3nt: TGTGCCAGCTCCATTAACAGGAACACCGGGGAGCTGTTTTTT
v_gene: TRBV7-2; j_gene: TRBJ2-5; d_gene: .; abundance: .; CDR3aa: CASSLSLAVQETQYF; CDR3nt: TGTGCCAGCAGCTTATCCTTAGCGGTTCAAGAGACCCAGTACTTC
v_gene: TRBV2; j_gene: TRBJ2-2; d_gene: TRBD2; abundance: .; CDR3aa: CASSDPSGRTDPGELFF; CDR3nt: TGTGCCAGCAGTGATCCTAGCGGGAGGACCGACCCCGGGGAGCTGTTTTTT
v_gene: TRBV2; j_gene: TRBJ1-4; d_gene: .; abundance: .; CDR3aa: CASSNRAGSEKLFF; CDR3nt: TGTGCCAGCAGTAACAGGGCCGGTAGTGAAAAACTGTTTTTT
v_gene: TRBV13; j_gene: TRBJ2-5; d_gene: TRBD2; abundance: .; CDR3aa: CASSKRSGGVAGEPRQTQYF; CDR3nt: TGTGCCAGCAGCAAACGGTCAGGAGGGGTAGCGGGAGAACCCAGGCAGACCCAGTACTTC
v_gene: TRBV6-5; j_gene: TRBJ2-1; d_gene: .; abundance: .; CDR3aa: CASSYTTGNYNEQFF; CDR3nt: TGTGCCAGCAGTTACACCACGGGGAACTACAATGAGCAGTTCTTC
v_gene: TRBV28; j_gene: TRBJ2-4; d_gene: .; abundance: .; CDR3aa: CASTTRSQLAKNIQYF; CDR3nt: TGTGCCAGCACCACCCGCTCGCAACTAGCCAAAAACATTCAGTACTTC